This TCR beta chain was identified during a study of tumor-infiltrating lymphocytes in oesophageal squamous cell carcinoma. MiXCR, run by TCRdb on the PCR reads, gives a single entry per CDR3 protein. The profile covers about 25,000 distinct CDR3 sequences, with 38% appearing a single time and 20% to 25% taken by the ten largest. The CDR3 covers 15 residues. Trimming took off 3 bases at V and 0 bases at J, with 9 bases between the two ends. The germline CDR1 and CDR2 sequences are ENHRY and SYGVKD. Ten or more counts support this clonotype. Specimen: esophageal tumor tissue. The receptor's source is a male donor with esophageal squamous cell carcinoma. The chain employs TRBV10-3 and TRBJ2-1; no clear D. CDR3 sequence: CAISEDLSSYNEQFF. The CDR3 region has the DNA TGTGCCATCAGTGAAGATCTAAGCTCCTACAATGAGCAGTTCTTC.